Listed below are T cell receptor beta chains from one sample, sequenced in a study of Graves' ophthalmopathy and Graves' hyperthyroidism. TCRdb redid the calling of the multiplex PCR reads with MiXCR, one entry per CDR3 protein. The sample records around 1,200,000 distinct CDR3 sequences, 36% being singletons. The specimen sequenced was peripheral blood or thyroid tissue (not recorded which). Every receptor here comes from an adult man with Graves' hyperthyroidism. Both conserved end residues are part of each CDR3. The D gene is left open where the match is weak. Expanded clones get a size class; other rows say once, few or many, or leave the size out.

V,D,J,size,CDR3,DNA
TRBV9,TRBD1,TRBJ2-7,few,CASSFRDRSSSYEQYF,TGTGCCAGCAGCTTCAGGGACAGGTCTAGCTCCTACGAGCAGTACTTC
TRBV29-1,TRBD2,TRBJ2-5,many,CSVDGTSGRSETQYF,TGCAGCGTTGACGGGACTAGCGGGAGGAGTGAGACCCAGTACTTC
TRBV12-3/TRBV12-4,TRBD2,TRBJ2-2,.,CASSLQREFGELFF,TGTGCCAGCAGTTTACAGCGGGAGTTCGGGGAGCTGTTTTTT
TRBV29-1,TRBD1,TRBJ1-2,.,CSADQTGGLYGYTF,TGCAGCGCAGATCAAACAGGGGGCCTCTATGGCTACACCTTC
TRBV5-6,.,TRBJ2-7,many,CASSLGTSAMQHEQYF,TGTGCCAGCAGCTTGGGGACGTCCGCTATGCAACACGAGCAGTACTTC
TRBV12-3/TRBV12-4,TRBD2,TRBJ2-2,.,CASRLAGNTGELFF,TGTGCCAGCAGATTAGCGGGGAACACCGGGGAGCTGTTTTTT
TRBV6-6,.,TRBJ1-5,many,CASSRRDNQPQHF,TGTGCCAGCAGTAGAAGGGACAATCAGCCCCAGCATTTT
TRBV11-2,.,TRBJ2-5,many,CASSLPGAGETQYF,TGTGCCAGCAGCTTACCGGGAGCCGGGGAGACCCAGTACTTC
TRBV6-5,.,TRBJ2-6,few,CASTASGLVNVLTF,TGTGCCAGCACCGCCTCAGGGCTAGTCAACGTCCTGACTTTC
TRBV20-1,.,TRBJ1-2,.,CSARDLRGSSYGYTF,TGCAGTGCTAGAGATTTGAGGGGGTCCAGCTATGGCTACACCTTC
TRBV7-2,.,TRBJ1-3,few,CASSLIAVPGNTIYF,TGTGCCAGCAGCTTAATTGCAGTGCCTGGAAACACCATATATTTT
TRBV28,.,TRBJ1-1,few,CASSDTVDTEAFF,TGTGCCAGCAGCGACACGGTCGACACTGAAGCTTTCTTT
TRBV15,TRBD1,TRBJ2-5,many,CATSRDRTGEETQYF,TGTGCCACCAGCAGAGACCGGACAGGGGAAGAGACCCAGTACTTC
TRBV10-3,TRBD1,TRBJ1-1,.,CAIRSTGQDTGGTEAFF,TGTGCCATCAGATCGACAGGGCAGGATACCGGGGGCACTGAAGCTTTCTTT
TRBV5-6,TRBD1,TRBJ1-1,.,CASSFPTGTGNTEAFF,TGTGCCAGCAGCTTTCCAACCGGGACAGGGAACACTGAAGCTTTCTTT
TRBV7-2,.,TRBJ2-5,many,CASSRGRLDRETQYF,TGTGCCAGCAGCCGGGGGCGCTTAGATAGGGAGACCCAGTACTTC
TRBV15,.,TRBJ1-4,few,CATSRDYGIDARSWNEKLFF,TGTGCCACCAGCAGAGATTACGGAATAGACGCCCGCTCTTGGAATGAAAAACTGTTTTTT
TRBV7-9,.,TRBJ2-7,many,CASGQGDYEQYF,TGTGCCAGCGGGCAGGGTGATTACGAGCAGTACTTC
TRBV6-5,.,TRBJ2-6,.,CARSSSLGFGANVLTF,TGTGCCAGGAGTAGCTCGTTGGGCTTTGGGGCCAACGTCCTGACTTTC
TRBV7-9,.,TRBJ1-2,.,CASSFTLEANYGYTF,TGTGCCAGCAGCTTCACCCTGGAAGCTAACTATGGCTACACCTTC
TRBV7-3,.,TRBJ1-1,many,CASSLMPGAETEAFF,TGTGCCAGCAGCTTAATGCCGGGGGCAGAGACTGAAGCTTTCTTT
TRBV11-2,.,TRBJ1-1,.,CASSSLVVNTEAFF,TGTGCCAGCAGCTCCTTGGTGGTGAACACTGAAGCTTTCTTT
TRBV25-1,TRBD1,TRBJ1-2,many,CASSFRGHGYTF,TGTGCCAGCAGCTTCAGGGGGCATGGCTACACCTTC
TRBV3-1,.,TRBJ1-2,.,CASSGDSILPGYGYTF,TGTGCCAGCAGCGGAGACAGTATCTTGCCTGGGTATGGCTACACCTTC
TRBV6-2/TRBV6-3,TRBD1,TRBJ1-2,many,CASLGQPYGYTF,TGTGCCAGCTTGGGACAGCCTTATGGCTACACCTTC
TRBV29-1,TRBD1,TRBJ1-5,.,CGVVTVGTGDQPQHF,TGCGGCGTTGTTACGGTCGGGACAGGGGATCAGCCCCAGCATTTT
TRBV9,TRBD1,TRBJ1-5,.,CASSVEGGHVQPQHF,TGTGCCAGCAGCGTAGAAGGGGGCCATGTTCAGCCCCAGCATTTT
TRBV15,TRBD1,TRBJ2-7,many,CATSRVGQGDYEQYF,TGTGCCACCAGCAGAGTCGGACAGGGTGACTACGAGCAGTACTTC
TRBV7-2,TRBD1,TRBJ1-2,many,CASSSSTALDRGQVYGYTF,TGTGCCAGCAGCTCGTCAACCGCTCTTGACAGGGGGCAGGTCTATGGCTACACCTTC
TRBV6-5,.,TRBJ1-2,.,CASSQPASPYVGYTF,TGTGCCAGCAGTCAGCCAGCGTCACCCTATGTGGGCTACACCTTC
TRBV15,TRBD1,TRBJ1-2,few,CATSRGGQGAGYTF,TGTGCCACCAGCAGAGGAGGACAGGGGGCTGGCTACACCTTC
TRBV5-4,TRBD1,TRBJ1-4,many,CASSERTGREKLFF,TGTGCCAGCAGCGAACGGACAGGGAGGGAAAAACTGTTTTTT
TRBV19,.,TRBJ1-1,many,CASTKNTEAFF,TGTGCCAGTACCAAAAACACTGAAGCTTTCTTT
TRBV12-3/TRBV12-4,.,TRBJ1-2,few,CASSLGTTGSYTF,TGTGCCAGCAGTTTAGGGACAACTGGGAGCTACACCTTC